The 27 T cell receptor beta chains given below trace back to one sample, sequenced in a study of shared clonotypes between healthy human individuals. Clones were sequenced by immunoSEQ multiplex PCR, and TCRdb holds only the in-frame ones, with some missing. The sample records 950,000 to 1,100,000 clones, roughly 80% being singletons. The sample was memory CD4+ T cells sorted from blood. Subset given: CD45RA-negative fraction. The receptors derive from a man aged 18 to 29 in good health.

With regard to this clone: In the same sample, other DNA sequences code for this CDR3. The gene calls are TRBV5-1 and TRBJ1-4; 9 nucleotides agree with TRBD1. V lost 3 bases, J lost 8 bases, and 5 bases stayed unmatched. Germline V gene sequence: CDR1 SGHRS, CDR2 YFSETQ. CDR3 length: 14 amino acids. CDR3 nucleotides: TGCGCCAGCAGCTCGGGACAGGGCAGGGAAAAACTGTTTTTT. This sequence encodes CASSSGQGREKLFF. Full variable domain (remainder filled in from reference TRBV5-1 and TRBJ1-4): KAGVTQTPRYLIKTRGQQVTLSCSPISGHRSVSWYQQTPGQGLQFLFEYFSETQRNKGNFPGRFSGRQFSNSRSEMNVSTLELGDSALYLCASSSGQGREKLFFGSGTQLSVL.

CDR3 sequence reads: CASSPQPGQLAEAFF. CDR3 bases: TGTGCCAGCTCACCACAGCCGGGCCAACTCGCTGAAGCTTTCTTT. This rearrangement joins TRBV18 to TRBJ1-1; D gene unclear. The V gene's germline CDR1 is KGHSH and CDR2 LQKENI. CDR3 length: 15 residues. V lost 1 base to trimming and J lost 6 bases, with 15 bases between them.

The chain has TRBV15 and TRBJ1-5; perhaps TRBD1 as D (6 bases). CDR1 and CDR2 from the germline V gene are LNHNV and YYDKDF (reference sequence). The CDR3 has 14 residues. Trimming took 0 bases from V and 5 from J, leaving 8 bases between them. The CDR3 DNA reads as TGTGCCACCAGCAGAGATACAGGGCATCAGCCCCAGCATTTT. It specifies CATSRDTGHQPQHF.

Here the CDR3 DNA reads TGTGCCAGCAGCGCCGACAGCTACTATGGCTACACCTTC. It translates to CASSADSYYGYTF. The rearrangement uses TRBV9 and TRBJ1-2; possible D gene TRBD1, 5 bases. Germline lookup yields CDR1 SGDLS and CDR2 YYNGEE. CDR3 size: 13 residues. V was clipped by 3 bases and J by 3 bases, with 9 bases between them.

This chain uses TRBV15 with TRBJ1-4; TRBD1 matches 7 bases. Trimming at V came to 4 bases and at J to 0 bases, leaving 5 bases not matched to a gene. The CDR3 consists of 16 residues. Per the germline V gene, CDR1 is LNHNV and CDR2 is YYDKDF (reference sequence). CDR3 amino acids: CATSTRTGATNEKLFF. CDR3 DNA sequence: TGTGCCACCAGCACCCGGACAGGAGCAACTAATGAAAAACTGTTTTTT.

The chain has TRBV9 and TRBJ2-3; 14 bases fit TRBD2. The CDR3 loop spans 18 amino acids. Looked up from germline, CDR1 is SGDLS and CDR2 is YYNGEE. Losses at the gene ends were 5 bases for V and 5 bases for J; bases not matched to a gene: 13. Here the CDR3 reads CASSQTSGGAPVQDTQYF. Here the CDR3 DNA reads TGTGCCAGCAGTCAGACTAGCGGGGGGGCCCCGGTACAAGATACGCAGTATTTT.

This clone was counted a single time. The V call is TRBV27, the J call TRBJ1-5; no reliable D call. Germline V gene lookup returns CDR1 MNHEY and CDR2 SMNVEV (reference sequence). V dropped 2 bases and J dropped 6 bases, with 8 bases sitting between them. The CDR3 is 13 amino acids. The CDR3 region is CASSLARTQPQHF. DNA of the CDR3: TGTGCCAGCAGTTTAGCCCGGACTCAGCCCCAGCATTTT.

The chain recombines TRBV28 with TRBJ2-7, with D possibly matching TRBD1 (5 bases). The CDR3 spans 13 residues. Germline V CDR1 and CDR2: MDHEN, SYDVKM. Trimming removed 3 bases at V and 3 bases at J, with 9 bases between. Written as DNA, the CDR3 is TGTGCCAGCAGTTTGATTCAGGGCTACGAGCAGTACTTC. This translates into CASSLIQGYEQYF.

The rearrangement uses TRBV7-2 and TRBJ2-3; no firm D call. The germline CDR1 and CDR2 sequences are SGHTA and FQGNSA. V lost 1 base and J lost 2, with 7 bases in between. This CDR3 spans 14 amino acids. The CDR3 DNA sequence: TGTGCCAGCAGCTTAGGGCCCTTCACAGATACGCAGTATTTT. Amino acids: CASSLGPFTDTQYF.

The J gene is TRBJ1-5, the V gene TRBV7-2; TRBD1 aligns across 8 bases. V trimming: 4 bases; J trimming: 6 bases; junction bases outside the gene matches: 8. The germline CDR1 and CDR2 sequences are SGHTA and FQGNSA. The CDR3 has 15 residues. The DNA of the CDR3 is TGTGCCAGCAGCTCCAACCAGGGGGCGGGTCAGCCCCAGCATTTT. Protein: CASSSNQGAGQPQHF.

The rearrangement links TRBV2 to TRBJ2-6; no firm D call. Germline CDR1 and CDR2: SNHLY and FYNNEI. The CDR3 sequence is 15 residues long. V shed 4 bases and J shed 1 base, with 8 bases lying between them. CDR3 coding DNA: TGTGCCAGCAGTGCGGGCCAGTCTGGGGCCAACGTCCTGACTTTC. Translating gives CASSAGQSGANVLTF.

The gene calls are TRBV19 and TRBJ1-6; D ambiguous. Germline V lookup: CDR1 LNHDA, CDR2 SQIVND (reference sequence). Trimming cost V 0 bases and J 4 bases, with 7 bases left between them. The CDR3 totals 15 residues. The CDR3: CASSIDMGYNSPLHF. The CDR3 coding sequence is TGTGCCAGTAGTATAGATATGGGTTATAATTCACCCCTCCACTTT. The full variable domain, with the rest looked up from reference TRBV19 and TRBJ1-6, is DGGITQSPKYLFRKEGQNVTLSCEQNLNHDAMYWYRQDPGQGLRLIYYSQIVNDFQKGDIAEGYSVSREKKESFPLTVTSAQKNPTAFYLCASSIDMGYNSPLHFGNGTRLTVT.

The V gene is TRBV5-1, the J gene TRBJ2-7, with 7 bases that match TRBD1. V lost 1 base, J lost 5 bases, and 6 bases stayed unmatched. This CDR3 is built from 14 residues. Germline CDR1 and CDR2: SGHRS and YFSETQ. In nucleotides, the CDR3 is TGCGCCAGCAGCTTGAGACAGGGTAAAAACGAGCAGTACTTC. Translating it yields CASSLRQGKNEQYF.

V and J are TRBV11-1 and TRBJ1-2, with D perhaps TRBD1 (5 bases). The CDR3 has 12 amino acids. V gave up 5 bases and J gave up 8 bases, with 12 bases separating them. The germline V gene encodes CDR1 SGHAT and CDR2 FQDESV (reference sequence). Written as DNA, the CDR3 is TGTGCCAGCAGCCCCTGGGGGAGCGGCTACACCTTC. The encoded protein is CASSPWGSGYTF.

With respect to this clone: Other DNA sequences in the sample encode the same CDR3. The CDR3 reads CASSSPSYEQYF. CDR3 coding DNA: TGTGCCAGTAGCTCCCCCTCCTACGAGCAGTACTTC. V gene TRBV19 combines with J gene TRBJ2-7, with no clear D. CDR1 LNHDA and CDR2 SQIVND come from the germline V gene (reference sequence). This CDR3 is 12 amino acids long. V dropped 6 bases and J dropped 0 bases, with 6 bases sitting between them.

The chain uses TRBV5-6 and TRBJ1-6; possible D gene TRBD1, 5 bases. In germline, CDR1 is SGHDT, CDR2 YYEEEE. Trimming cost V 5 bases and J 7 bases, with 13 bases left between them. The CDR3 length is 14 residues. CDR3 protein: CASRMGTPNSPLHF. The CDR3 DNA reads TGTGCCAGCAGGATGGGGACCCCCAATTCACCCCTCCACTTT.

The genes are TRBV18 and TRBJ1-1, with D uncertain. The V and J ends lost 6 bases and 1 base respectively, with 15 bases between them. Germline CDR1 reads KGHSH; CDR2 reads LQKENI. This CDR3 is built from 15 residues. The chain's CDR3 is CASSAASDSNTEAFF. The DNA for the CDR3 is TGTGCCAGCTCGGCAGCGTCCGATTCGAACACTGAAGCTTTCTTT.

The J gene is TRBJ1-3, the V gene TRBV28; no clear D gene. Trimming removed 5 bases from V and 2 bases from J, with 13 bases in between. CDR3 size: 15 residues. CDR1 and CDR2 from the germline V gene are MDHEN and SYDVKM. In DNA form, the CDR3 reads TGTGCCAGCAGTCGGGCGGGGAAGCCTGGAAACACCATATATTTT. It encodes CASSRAGKPGNTIYF.

This clone was detected only once. The chain uses TRBV19 and TRBJ1-2; 8 bases are a match to TRBD1. CDR1 is LNHDA and CDR2 is SQIVND in the germline V gene (reference sequence). The CDR3 totals 12 residues. J gave up 6 bases and V 5 bases, and 2 bases lay outside the gene matches. The CDR3 here is CASSPGGHGYTF. CDR3 DNA sequence: TGTGCCAGTAGTCCAGGGGGCCATGGCTACACCTTC.

The rearrangement uses TRBV2 and TRBJ1-4; D might be TRBD1 (5 bases). Germline CDR1 reads SNHLY; CDR2 reads FYNNEI. V lost 4 bases to trimming and J lost 8 bases, with 17 bases between them. This CDR3 region has 15 residues. The CDR3 DNA is TGTGCCAGCAGTGTTCGCGGGGGAGGCGGAGAAAAACTGTTTTTT. This sequence encodes CASSVRGGGGEKLFF.

V usage is TRBV5-4 and J usage is TRBJ2-7; D possibly corresponds to TRBD1 (5 bases). The CDR3 length is 14 residues. Germline V gene data show CDR1 as SGHNT and CDR2 as YYREEE (reference sequence). Deletions cut 5 bases from V and 0 bases from J, with 12 bases between. For the CDR3, the DNA is TGTGCCAGCAGGCTTAACAGGAGCTCCTACGAGCAGTACTTC. Its protein is CASRLNRSSYEQYF.

This clone occurred once. The V and J genes are TRBV9 and TRBJ2-5; 10 bases map to TRBD2. The J segment lost 5 bases and the V segment lost 3 bases, leaving 4 bases of the junction unmatched. Looked up from germline, CDR1 is SGDLS and CDR2 is YYNGEE. The CDR3 consists of 14 residues. The CDR3 sequence is CASSETSGRETQYF. In DNA, the CDR3 is TGTGCCAGCAGCGAGACTAGCGGGCGGGAGACCCAGTACTTC.

Comments on this clone: Other DNA sequences from this sample encode an identical CDR3 as well. The rearrangement joins TRBV2 to TRBJ2-7; 7 nucleotides align to TRBD2. This CDR3 region has 13 residues. V lost 3 bases and J lost 4; bases outside the gene matches: 3. Germline assignment: CDR1 SNHLY and CDR2 FYNNEI. The CDR3 here is CASSEGGSYEQYF. The CDR3 DNA reads TGTGCCAGCAGTGAGGGCGGGAGTTACGAGCAGTACTTC.

J is TRBJ2-3 and V is TRBV2; TRBD1 is a possible D gene (6 bases). Looked up from germline, CDR1 is SNHLY and CDR2 is FYNNEI. V was cut by 2 bases and J by 12 bases, with 18 bases left in between. This CDR3 has 14 residues. The CDR3 here is CASSERDTGTGQYF. The CDR3 nucleotides read TGTGCCAGCAGTGAACGGGACACCGGGACCGGCCAGTATTTT.

The rearrangement uses TRBV19 and TRBJ2-1, with a tentative D call TRBD1 (6 bases). CDR1 LNHDA and CDR2 SQIVND come from the germline V gene (reference sequence). The V end was cut by 6 bases, the J end by 3 bases, with 9 bases between. The CDR3 loop spans 13 amino acids. CDR3 DNA sequence: TGTGCCAGTAGCCGGGACAACTACAATGAGCAGTTCTTC. Protein product: CASSRDNYNEQFF.

This clone was seen only a few times. This chain links TRBV7-9 with TRBJ1-5, with a possible D match to TRBD1 (5 bases). The CDR3 covers 15 residues. CDR1 and CDR2 from the germline V gene are SEHNR and FQNEAQ (reference sequence). V lost 5 bases, J lost 2 bases, and 13 bases lay in between. In nucleotides, the CDR3 is TGTGCCAGCAGCGGTCAGGGTTCGGGCAATCAGCCCCAGCATTTT. It encodes CASSGQGSGNQPQHF. Using reference TRBV7-9 and TRBJ1-5 for the parts outside the CDR3, the full variable domain is DTGVSQNPRHKITKRGQNVTFRCDPISEHNRLYWYRQTLGQGPEFLTYFQNEAQLEKSRLLSDRFSAERPKGSFSTLEIQRTEQGDSAMYLCASSGQGSGNQPQHFGDGTRLSIL.

This chain connects TRBV5-1 to TRBJ2-1, with 10 bases matching TRBD2. The germline V gene has CDR1 SGHRS and CDR2 YFSETQ. The junction had 8 bases not matched to a gene; V was cut back by 3 bases and J by 5 bases. There are 16 residues in the CDR3. CDR3 nucleotides: TGCGCCAGCAGCTCCCCCGGGACTAGCGCCAACAATGAGCAGTTCTTC. It yields the protein CASSSPGTSANNEQFF.